One TCR beta chain is described in this entry. Data came from immunoSEQ multiplex PCR; TCRdb stores just in-frame clones and leaves some out. Of 330 or so clones listed, about 80% are singletons. The source of the sample is a study of high-grade serous ovarian cancer treatment subgroups. Study details: Samples averaged approximately 15,000 reads and around 7,000 unique TCR beta rearrangements.

Tumor samples were obtained before definitive surgery or chemotherapy. In germline, CDR1 is SGHDN, CDR2 FVKESK. The CDR3 covers 15 residues. V shed 4 bases, J shed 10 bases, and the junction held 7 bases outside the gene matches. Sequencing was performed on tumor tissue. The V and J genes are TRBV14 and TRBJ2-1, with 13 bases aligning to TRBD2. The clonotype originates from a human donor with high-grade serous ovarian cancer. Here the CDR3 DNA reads TGTGCCAGCAGCCTGGGACTAGCGGGAACATGGGAGCAGTTCTTC. Translated, it gives CASSLGLAGTWEQFF.